These T cell receptor beta chains were read from a single sample in a study of shared clonotypes between healthy human individuals. Here immunoSEQ multiplex PCR was the method, and the copy in TCRdb shows in-frame clones only, minus some. Of millions of clones listed, roughly nine tenths are singletons. Sample: naive CD4+ T cells sorted from blood. The receptor source for this set is a man between 18 and 29 years old in good health. The CDR3 runs from the conserved cysteine through the conserved F or W. The D gene is left open where the match is weak. The size entry is marked missing in some rows and otherwise reads once, few, many or a size class.

CDR3nt: TGCAGAGCGACCCGGGACAATGAGCAGTTCTTC
CDR3aa: CRATRDNEQFF
abundance: -
d_gene: -
j_gene: TRBJ2-1
v_gene: TRBV20-1

CDR3nt: TGTGCCAGCAGTACCCCCGGGGTGGGTGGCTACACCTTC
CDR3aa: CASSTPGVGGYTF
abundance: -
d_gene: -
j_gene: TRBJ1-2
v_gene: TRBV28

CDR3nt: TGTGCCAGCAGCCCAGGGGGGGGCGATACGCAGTATTTT
CDR3aa: CASSPGGGDTQYF
abundance: -
d_gene: -
j_gene: TRBJ2-3
v_gene: TRBV7-2

CDR3nt: TGTGCCTGGAGTACCACCCCGCAGGGGGCAAAAAAACTGTTTTTT
CDR3aa: CAWSTTPQGAKKLFF
abundance: -
d_gene: TRBD1
j_gene: TRBJ1-4
v_gene: TRBV30

CDR3nt: TGTGCCAGCAGTTCCGGGACTAGCGGACCTTACACCGGGGAGCTGTTTTTT
CDR3aa: CASSSGTSGPYTGELFF
abundance: -
d_gene: TRBD2
j_gene: TRBJ2-2
v_gene: TRBV7-9

CDR3nt: TGTGCCAGTAGTCATCCACAGGGGGGGGAGCAGTACTTC
CDR3aa: CASSHPQGGEQYF
abundance: once
d_gene: -
j_gene: TRBJ2-7
v_gene: TRBV19

CDR3nt: TGTGCCAGCAGGCACACGACTAGCGGAGGCTACGAGCAGTACTTC
CDR3aa: CASRHTTSGGYEQYF
abundance: -
d_gene: TRBD2
j_gene: TRBJ2-7
v_gene: TRBV27

CDR3nt: TGTGCCAGCAGTGAAGAGGCGTGGGGGAACACCGGGGAGCTGTTTTTT
CDR3aa: CASSEEAWGNTGELFF
abundance: -
d_gene: -
j_gene: TRBJ2-2
v_gene: TRBV6-1

CDR3nt: TGTGCCAGCAGTTACTCGACAGGGTTTGGCGGCGGGGAGCTGTTTTTT
CDR3aa: CASSYSTGFGGGELFF
abundance: -
d_gene: TRBD1
j_gene: TRBJ2-2
v_gene: TRBV6-5

CDR3nt: TGTGCCAGCCGTTCCCAACGGGTCTACAGGGCGGGCGGCTACACCTTC
CDR3aa: CASRSQRVYRAGGYTF
abundance: -
d_gene: -
j_gene: TRBJ1-2
v_gene: TRBV28

CDR3nt: TGTGCCAGCAGCGTGTCACAAGGGGCTAACTATGGCTACACCTTC
CDR3aa: CASSVSQGANYGYTF
abundance: -
d_gene: -
j_gene: TRBJ1-2
v_gene: TRBV9

CDR3nt: TGCGCCAGCAGCCCCAACGGGGGCAGAGATGGCTACACCTTC
CDR3aa: CASSPNGGRDGYTF
abundance: -
d_gene: -
j_gene: TRBJ1-2
v_gene: TRBV5-1

CDR3nt: TGTGCCAGCAGTTACGCAGAGACAAGCTCCTACAATGAGCAGTTCTTC
CDR3aa: CASSYAETSSYNEQFF
abundance: -
d_gene: -
j_gene: TRBJ2-1
v_gene: TRBV6-6

CDR3nt: TGCGCCAGCAGGGTCGTTGGTAGCGGGTTCCACACAGATACGCAGTATTTT
CDR3aa: CASRVVGSGFHTDTQYF
abundance: -
d_gene: TRBD2
j_gene: TRBJ2-3
v_gene: TRBV10-2

CDR3nt: TGCGCCAGCAGCTTGGGTAGTCTTACCGCAAAAGAGACCCAGTACTTC
CDR3aa: CASSLGSLTAKETQYF
abundance: -
d_gene: -
j_gene: TRBJ2-5
v_gene: TRBV5-1

CDR3nt: TGTGCCAGCATCTCCCTAGCCGACACCGGGGAGCTGTTTTTT
CDR3aa: CASISLADTGELFF
abundance: -
d_gene: -
j_gene: TRBJ2-2
v_gene: TRBV2